In its sample, the clone carrying this T cell receptor (beta chain) was seen a few times. What it binds is not known. The data are from a study of cytomegalovirus exposure and HLA in healthy donors. Study-level points and caveats: In vitro confirmation showed three CMV-associated chains to be CMV antigen specific. Accurate prediction of HLA-A and HLA-B alleles (for most subjects) was reportedly achieved from TCR beta sequences.

Amplification used 60 Vbeta primers and 13 Jbeta primers. Clones were read by immunoSEQ multiplex PCR, and TCRdb kept only the in-frame ones, dropping some. The data show about 190,000 clones, roughly 76% seen once. Sequencing was carried out using PBMCs. The receptor was derived from a woman under 40 in good health and CMV-seropositive.

CDR3 DNA sequence: TGTGCCAGCACCCTACCGGGGGGGACCCCCACTAACTATGGCTACACCTTC. Its protein product is CASTLPGGTPTNYGYTF. V and J are TRBV5-8 and TRBJ1-2; tentatively, D is TRBD1 (5 bases). V lost 6 bases to trimming and J lost 0 bases, with 21 bases between them. CDR3 length: 17 residues. Germline V gene lookup returns CDR1 SGHTS and CDR2 YDEGEE. The whole variable domain, remainder taken from reference TRBV5-8 and TRBJ1-2, is EAGVTQSPTHLIKTRGQQATLRCSPISGHTSVYWYQQALGLGLQFLLWYDEGEERNRGNFPPRFSGRQFPNYSSELNVNALELEDSALYLCASTLPGGTPTNYGYTFGSGTRLTVV.